These T cell receptor beta chains were read from a single sample in a study of cytomegalovirus exposure and HLA in healthy donors. TCRdb's copy holds only in-frame clones and misses some; the assay was immunoSEQ multiplex PCR. The repertoire holds roughly 110,000 clones, 79% seen once, with almost 3% in the top ten. Material for sequencing was PBMCs. All receptors come from a woman under 30 in good health and CMV-seropositive. Both conserved end residues are part of each CDR3. The D gene is left open where the match is weak. Only part of the rows carry a size: once, few, many, or a class if the clone is expanded.

V gene	D gene	clone size	J gene	CDR3 DNA	CDR3 protein
TRBV11-2	NA	NA	TRBJ2-3	TGTGCCAGCAGCATACTAAGACAGGCAGGAGATACGCAGTATTTT	CASSILRQAGDTQYF
TRBV13	NA	few	TRBJ2-5	TGTGCCAGCGGGTTTGAAGCGGGAGAGACCCAGTACTTC	CASGFEAGETQYF
TRBV9	NA	NA	TRBJ2-7	TGTGCCAGCAGCGTAGCAGGGGTTGACTACGAGCAGTACTTC	CASSVAGVDYEQYF
TRBV4-1	NA	NA	TRBJ2-7	TGCGCCAGCAGCCAAGAGGTAGTCTACGAGCAGTACTTC	CASSQEVVYEQYF
TRBV30	NA	once	TRBJ2-7	TGTGCCTGGAGTGTCGGAGGGGTTGGGACCTACGAGCAGTACTTC	CAWSVGGVGTYEQYF
TRBV19	NA	NA	TRBJ1-5	TGTGCCAGTAGTGCCAGGGTGGATCAGCCCCAGCATTTT	CASSARVDQPQHF
TRBV7-9	NA	NA	TRBJ2-7	TGTTCCAGCAGCTTAGGGCAGGGCCACGAGCAGTACTTC	CSSSLGQGHEQYF
TRBV5-4	NA	NA	TRBJ1-2	TGTGCCAGCAGCCAAGAGATTAGCACAGGCGGTGGCTACACCTTC	CASSQEISTGGGYTF
TRBV9	TRBD2	NA	TRBJ2-7	TGTGCCAGCAGCGTAGACCCTAGCGGGACCCTCTCCTACGAGCAGTACTTC	CASSVDPSGTLSYEQYF
TRBV28	TRBD1	NA	TRBJ1-5	TGTGCCAGCAGTAGCGTTCCTCCACGACAGGGACGTAATCAGCCCCAGCATTTT	CASSSVPPRQGRNQPQHF
TRBV28	NA	NA	TRBJ1-2	TGTGCCAGCAGTTCACACCAACCAGGACAGCGCTACTATGGCTACACCTTC	CASSSHQPGQRYYGYTF
TRBV18	NA	few	TRBJ1-1	TGTGCCAGCTCACCAAATGGGGCAGAAGCTTTCTTT	CASSPNGAEAFF
TRBV7-9	NA	once	TRBJ1-2	TGTGCCAGCACCTTACAGCCACCGGGCTATGGCTACACCTTC	CASTLQPPGYGYTF
TRBV5-6	NA	NA	TRBJ2-1	TGTGCCAGCAGCTCGGTAGCGAGTCACCCCAGCAATGAGCAGTTCTTC	CASSSVASHPSNEQFF
TRBV30	TRBD1	NA	TRBJ1-3	TGTGCCTGGAGACCTACAGGGGGCTCTGGAAACACCATATATTTT	CAWRPTGGSGNTIYF
TRBV28	TRBD2	once	TRBJ2-5	TGTGCCAGCAGCATGAGGGGACTAGCAAAAGAGACCCAGTACTTC	CASSMRGLAKETQYF
TRBV25-1	TRBD2	NA	TRBJ2-3	TGTGCCAGCAACAAAGAGCTAGCGGGAGATACGCAGTATTTT	CASNKELAGDTQYF
TRBV6-6	TRBD1	NA	TRBJ1-2	TGTGCCAGCAGTTACGAGAGCCAGGGGGCGAGCGGCTACACCTTC	CASSYESQGASGYTF
TRBV5-1	NA	once	TRBJ2-2	TGCGCCAGCAGCTTCGTCGTTAACACCGGGGAGCTGTTTTTT	CASSFVVNTGELFF
TRBV9	NA	NA	TRBJ1-1	TGTGCCAGCAGCGTAGTCATGGCTCAGACTGAAGCTTTCTTT	CASSVVMAQTEAFF
TRBV28	NA	NA	TRBJ1-5	TGTGCCAGCAGTCCTTTAGCGTCAGTACAGCCCCAGCATTTT	CASSPLASVQPQHF
TRBV7-3	TRBD1	NA	TRBJ1-1	TGTGCCAGCATTCCAGGAGGGACAGAAAACACTGAAGCTTTCTTT	CASIPGGTENTEAFF
TRBV11-3	NA	NA	TRBJ1-1	TGTGCCAGCAGCTTAGCCCCAGGAGAAGCTTTCTTT	CASSLAPGEAFF
TRBV19	NA	NA	TRBJ2-1	TGTGCCAGTAGTATAGGCAGTAGCTCCAACTCCTACAATGAGCAGTTCTTC	CASSIGSSSNSYNEQFF
TRBV6-1	TRBD1	NA	TRBJ2-7	TGTGGCAGCAGTGAATTCTTTGGGACAGGATCCTGGTACGAGCAGTACTTC	CGSSEFFGTGSWYEQYF
TRBV11-2	TRBD2	NA	TRBJ2-2	TGTGCCAGCCATCGGGGGGGGATGAACACCGGGGAGCTGTTTTTT	CASHRGGMNTGELFF
TRBV10-3	TRBD1	once	TRBJ2-3	TGTGCCATCGAGGACAGGACTAGCACAGATACGCAGTATTTT	CAIEDRTSTDTQYF
TRBV5-5	NA	NA	TRBJ1-4	TGTGCCAGCAGCCTCCGGTTCAGGGGAACTAATGAAAAACTGTTTTTT	CASSLRFRGTNEKLFF
TRBV10-3	NA	NA	TRBJ1-1	TGTGCCATCAGGACCGGGAAGTTGAACACTGAAGCTTTCTTT	CAIRTGKLNTEAFF
TRBV5-1	NA	NA	TRBJ2-7	TGCGCCAGCAGCTCTCAACGGGAGAGCTACGAGCAGTACTTC	CASSSQRESYEQYF
TRBV10-1	NA	NA	TRBJ1-2	TGCGCCAACCCCAGGGAATCTAACTATGGCTACACCTTC	CANPRESNYGYTF
TRBV10-3	TRBD1	NA	TRBJ2-7	TGTGCCACCGGGGGGACAGGGGGCAATGGAAACGAGCAGTACTTC	CATGGTGGNGNEQYF
TRBV2	NA	NA	TRBJ1-2	TGTGCCAGCGGGGCGGCTTATGGCTACACCTTC	CASGAAYGYTF
TRBV10-2	TRBD1	NA	TRBJ2-1	TGCGCCAGCGTGGCAGGGGGTCCCAATGAGCAGTTCTTC	CASVAGGPNEQFF
TRBV6-1	NA	NA	TRBJ1-1	TGTGCCAGCAGTTCACAGGGTATCGACACTGAAGCTTTCTTT	CASSSQGIDTEAFF
TRBV4-1	NA	NA	TRBJ2-7	TGCGCCAGCAGCCAAGTGGGGCCCGCCTACGAGCAGTACTTC	CASSQVGPAYEQYF
TRBV12-5	NA	NA	TRBJ1-4	TGTGCTAGTGGGGCCCTCGATGGTTCTAATGAAAAACTGTTTTTT	CASGALDGSNEKLFF
TRBV7-9	TRBD1	once	TRBJ1-2	TGTGCCAGCAGCTCCCAGACAGGGGAGGGATATGGCTACACCTTC	CASSSQTGEGYGYTF
TRBV28	TRBD2	NA	TRBJ2-4	TGTGCCAGCAGTCCCGTAGCGGGAGTCGGCATTCAGTACTTC	CASSPVAGVGIQYF
TRBV7-8	TRBD2	NA	TRBJ2-1	TGTGCCAGCAACGGGAGGGCCCGCCCGGGGCAGTTCTTC	CASNGRARPGQFF